These 9 T cell receptor beta chains were all obtained from the same sample, sequenced in a study of cytomegalovirus exposure and HLA in healthy donors. PCR involved 60 Vbeta and 13 Jbeta primers. The data were produced by immunoSEQ multiplex PCR, yet TCRdb's version contains in-frame clones alone and is incomplete. The table lists 170,000 or so clones, 80% to 90% of them singletons. Sequencing was carried out using PBMCs. The receptors derive from a girl between 5 and 17 years old in good health and CMV-seropositive.

The gene calls are TRBV21-1 and TRBJ1-6. TRBV21-1 is a known pseudogene. The CDR3 runs to 17 residues. The CDR3 DNA is TGTGCCAGCAGCAAAGGACACGGGGTCCCCTATAATTCACCCCTCCACTTT. It specifies CASSKGHGVPYNSPLHF.

The V gene is TRBV5-8, the J gene TRBJ2-7; 8 positions match TRBD1. V shed 10 bases, J shed 5 bases, and the junction held 14 bases outside the gene matches. CDR1 is SGHTS, CDR2 YDEGEE, per germline. The CDR3 spans 14 residues. The CDR3 loop reads CALADGTGFNEQYF. In DNA, the CDR3 is TGTGCCTTAGCGGACGGGACAGGTTTCAACGAGCAGTACTTC.

This sequence joins TRBV6-1 and TRBJ1-5, with 7 bases identical to TRBD1. The CDR3 runs 15 residues. CDR1 MNHNS and CDR2 SASEGT come from the germline V gene. J was trimmed by 7 bases and V by 6 bases; bases with no gene match: 12. Written as DNA, the CDR3 is TGTGCCAGCAGGCATGGGACAGAGAAGGGGCAGCCCCAGCATTTT. Translation gives CASRHGTEKGQPQHF.

V usage is TRBV19 and J usage is TRBJ2-1; maybe TRBD1 (5 bases). V was trimmed by 4 bases and J by 7 bases, leaving 17 bases between them. The CDR3 sequence is 15 residues long. The germline gives CDR1 LNHDA, CDR2 SQIVND (reference sequence). CDR3 sequence (DNA): TGTGCCAGTAGTACGGGCTCCGGCAGGGTAAATGAGCAGTTCTTC. Its protein is CASSTGSGRVNEQFF.

The chain is built from TRBV18 and TRBJ1-1; maybe TRBD1 (5 bases). The CDR3 is 15 amino acids. V shed 1 base and J shed 3 bases, with 12 bases lying between them. Germline CDR1 reads KGHSH; CDR2 reads LQKENI. CDR3: CASSPRTGGDTEAFF. The CDR3 nucleotides read TGTGCCAGCTCACCACGAACGGGGGGGGACACTGAAGCTTTCTTT.

This rearrangement joins TRBV30 to TRBJ1-1, with a weak D call TRBD1 (5 bases). Germline V gene lookup returns CDR1 GTSNPN and CDR2 SVGIG (reference sequence). Trimming pared 4 bases from V and 2 bases from J, leaving 11 bases between. The CDR3 spans 13 residues. CDR3 coding DNA: TGTGCCTGGACAGGGAATTTTAACACTGAAGCTTTCTTT. Its protein product is CAWTGNFNTEAFF.

V gene TRBV5-1 combines with J gene TRBJ2-3; maybe TRBD1 (5 bases). Germline V gene data show CDR1 as SGHRS and CDR2 as YFSETQ. The CDR3 contains 13 residues. The V and J ends lost 5 bases and 5 bases respectively, with 12 bases between them. The CDR3 is CASRQGGEDTQYF. DNA for the CDR3: TGCGCCAGCAGGCAGGGTGGGGAAGATACGCAGTATTTT.

The CDR3 spells CASSSLLAGGFHEQFF. The CDR3 DNA reads as TGTGCCAGCAGCTCATTACTAGCGGGGGGTTTTCATGAGCAGTTCTTC. The rearrangement joins TRBV5-6 to TRBJ2-1; TRBD2 agrees at 12 bases. Trimming at V came to 3 bases and at J to 8 bases, leaving 9 bases not matched to a gene. This CDR3 contains 16 residues. Germline CDR1 is SGHDT and CDR2 is YYEEEE.

V and J are TRBV19 and TRBJ1-2; D not resolved. With 0 bases removed from V and 7 bases from J, the gap between germline ends came to 12 bases. The germline V gene encodes CDR1 LNHDA and CDR2 SQIVND (reference sequence). This CDR3 has 14 residues. CDR3 loop: CASSIERSTGGYTF. The DNA for the CDR3 is TGTGCCAGTAGTATAGAGCGGTCAACGGGTGGCTACACCTTC.